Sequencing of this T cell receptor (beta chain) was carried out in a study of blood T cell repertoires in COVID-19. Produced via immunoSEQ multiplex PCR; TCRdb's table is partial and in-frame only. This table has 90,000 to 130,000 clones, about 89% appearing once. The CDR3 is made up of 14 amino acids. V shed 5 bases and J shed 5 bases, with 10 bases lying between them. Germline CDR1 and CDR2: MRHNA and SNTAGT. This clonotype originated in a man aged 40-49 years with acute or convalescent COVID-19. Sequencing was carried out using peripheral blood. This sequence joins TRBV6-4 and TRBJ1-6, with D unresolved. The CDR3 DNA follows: TGTGCCAGCAGTACGGGGAGGGATAATTCACCCCTCCACTTT. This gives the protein CASSTGRDNSPLHF.